Sequencing of this T cell receptor beta chain was carried out in a study of blood T cell repertoires in COVID-19. Study-wide context: COVID-19 samples collected from the United States, Italy and Spain covered acute and convalescent phases. The analysed material was cDNA or gDNA that came from T cells, B-cell-depleted T cells, or PBMCs.

Original data processing: Amplified reference gene primers provided the basis for estimating nucleated cell counts. The data were produced by immunoSEQ multiplex PCR, yet TCRdb's version contains in-frame clones alone and is incomplete. V, J and clone size are taken as reported in that table, and D and trimming were inferred from the DNA itself. The sample has 110,000 to 150,000 clones, 80% seen once. Trimming removed 3 bases from V and 3 bases from J; junction bases left unmatched: 5. This CDR3 spans 15 amino acids. Germline loops: CDR1 MNHEY, CDR2 SVGEGT. The rearrangement links TRBV6-2 or TRBV6-3 to TRBJ2-1, with 7 bases matching TRBD2. The sequenced sample consisted of peripheral blood. This clonotype originated in a man aged 65 to 79 who had recovered from COVID-19. The CDR3 nucleotides are TGTGCCAGCAGTTATCCCAGCGGGGACTACAATGAGCAGTTCTTC. Translation gives CASSYPSGDYNEQFF.